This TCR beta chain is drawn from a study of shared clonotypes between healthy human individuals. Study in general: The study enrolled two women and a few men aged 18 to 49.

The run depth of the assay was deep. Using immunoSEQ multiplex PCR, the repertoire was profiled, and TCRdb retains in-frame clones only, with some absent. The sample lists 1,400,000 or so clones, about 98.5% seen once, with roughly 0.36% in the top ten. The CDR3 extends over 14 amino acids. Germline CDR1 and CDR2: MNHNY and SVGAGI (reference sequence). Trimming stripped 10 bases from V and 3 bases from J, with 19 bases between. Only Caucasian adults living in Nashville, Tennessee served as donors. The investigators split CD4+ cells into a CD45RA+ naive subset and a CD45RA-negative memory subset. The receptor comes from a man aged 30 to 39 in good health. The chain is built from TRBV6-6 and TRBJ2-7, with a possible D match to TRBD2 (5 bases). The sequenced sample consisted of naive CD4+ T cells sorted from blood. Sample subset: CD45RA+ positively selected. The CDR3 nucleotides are TGTGCCACTACCCCCCGGGAACGAAACTACGAGCAGTACTTC. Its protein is CATTPRERNYEQYF.